Presented here are 10 T cell receptor beta chains from one specimen sequenced in a study of T cells in AML relapse after transplant. Instead of multiplex PCR, a modified RACE PCR amplified TCR alpha and beta from RNA. A single record per CDR3 protein comes from TCRdb applying MiXCR to the PCR reads. The sample yields more than 1,500 distinct CDR3 sequences, 6.6% seen once. The sample here was bone marrow, either the whole sample or a sorted T cell fraction (not recorded which), taken in complete remission. These receptors were taken from a human donor who had a stem cell transplant for acute myeloid leukemia. Among the T cells, some may be from the graft donor.

By its share, this clonotype is medium-sized (0.01 to 0.1%). The V gene is TRBV14, the J gene TRBJ1-4, with D perhaps TRBD1 (5 bases). Trimming cost V 4 bases and J 8 bases, with 17 bases left between them. The CDR3 is 15 residues long. The germline V gene has CDR1 SGHDN and CDR2 FVKESK. DNA for the CDR3: TGTGCCAGCAGCCGAAAAACTGGGGCGGGGGAAAAACTGTTTTTT. As protein: CASSRKTGAGEKLFF.

This clonotype ranks as medium-sized (0.01 to 0.1%). The V and J genes are TRBV20-1 and TRBJ2-1; either TRBD1 or TRBD2 may supply D (5 bases each). CDR3 length equals 10 residues. Trimming removed 7 bases at V and 6 bases at J, with 7 bases between. From germline, CDR1 is DFQATT and CDR2 SNEGSKA (reference sequence). The CDR3 DNA is TGCAGTGGGGGGACCAATGAGCAGTTCTTC. Its protein is CSGGTNEQFF.

This clonotype counts as medium-sized (0.01 to 0.1%). As DNA, the CDR3 is TGCAGCGTTGACGCCAAGTACCAAGAGACCCAGTACTTC. Protein sequence: CSVDAKYQETQYF. The rearrangement uses TRBV29-1 and TRBJ2-5; D is undetermined. CDR3 size: 13 residues. V was trimmed by 3 bases and J by 0 bases, leaving 8 bases between them. Germline values: CDR1 SQVTM, CDR2 ANQGSEA.

This clonotype counts as large. The chain uses TRBV27 and TRBJ1-5; D is unresolved. The CDR3 runs 15 residues. The V and J ends lost 2 bases and 0 bases respectively, with 8 bases between them. Germline CDR1 reads MNHEY; CDR2 reads SMNVEV (reference sequence). DNA of the CDR3: TGTGCCAGCAGTTTAACGGCTAATAGCAATCAGCCCCAGCATTTT. It translates to CASSLTANSNQPQHF.

This clonotype showed up just a few times. The chain has TRBV7-3 and TRBJ2-5, with D possibly TRBD2 on 7 matching bases. This CDR3 spans 13 amino acids. Germline CDR1 reads SGHTA; CDR2 reads FQGTGA. V shed 6 bases and J shed 5 bases, with 13 bases lying between them. As DNA, the CDR3 is TGTGCCAGCAGTCGAAAGGGGGGGGAGACCCAGTACTTC. Protein product: CASSRKGGETQYF. Complete variable domain (other parts from reference TRBV7-3 and TRBJ2-5): GAGVSQTPSNKVTEKGKYVELRCDPISGHTALYWYRQSLGQGPEFLIYFQGTGAADDSGLPNDRFFAVRPEGSVSTLKIQRTERGDSAVYLCASSRKGGETQYFGPGTRLLVL.

This clonotype is medium-sized within its sample. The J gene is TRBJ1-6, the V gene TRBV4-1; D gene uncertain. CDR3 length equals 16 residues. CDR1 and CDR2 from the germline V gene are MGHRA and YSYEKL. Between the trimmed V and J ends, which lost 0 bases and 7 bases, there was a span of 13 bases. The CDR3 loop is CASSQDRLLQNSPLHF. Here the CDR3 DNA reads TGCGCCAGCAGCCAAGATCGTCTCCTGCAGAATTCACCCCTCCACTTT.

The chain joins TRBV5-1 to TRBJ1-1; D gene uncertain. V lost 2 bases to trimming and J lost 8 bases, with 13 bases between them. CDR1 and CDR2 from the germline V gene are SGHRS and YFSETQ. The CDR3 sequence is 13 residues long. The DNA for the CDR3 is TGCGCCAGCAGCTTTAGAGGGAACGAGGAAGCTTTCTTT. This encodes CASSFRGNEEAFF.

This clonotype is termed medium-sized. V is TRBV4-1 and J is TRBJ2-2, with unresolved D. From germline, CDR1 is MGHRA and CDR2 YSYEKL. V was trimmed by 0 bases and J by 6 bases, leaving 5 bases between them. The CDR3 contains 13 residues. CDR3 DNA: TGCGCCAGCAGCCAAGATAGGGCCGGGGAGCTGTTTTTT. Its protein is CASSQDRAGELFF.

In its sample, this clonotype is medium-sized (0.01 to 0.1%). CDR3 in amino acids: CASSLMSASYEQYF. The DNA for the CDR3 is TGTGCCAGCAGCTTAATGTCAGCCTCCTACGAGCAGTACTTC. The V and J genes are TRBV7-2 and TRBJ2-7; unclear D gene. V lost 2 bases to trimming and J lost 0 bases, with 8 bases between them. In germline, CDR1 is SGHTA, CDR2 FQGNSA. The CDR3 totals 14 residues.

In its sample, this clonotype is medium-sized (0.01 to 0.1%). This chain connects TRBV7-2 to TRBJ1-2; D is unclear. Germline V CDR1 and CDR2: SGHTA, FQGNSA. This CDR3 has 13 amino acids. Trimming took off 2 bases at V and 6 bases at J, with 10 bases between the two ends. CDR3 DNA: TGTGCCAGCAGCTTATCCGGGAAGGATGGCTACACCTTC. This sequence encodes CASSLSGKDGYTF.